This T cell receptor beta chain derives from a study of monozygotic twins with inflammatory bowel disease (dated by TCRdb to about 2019). Turning to the overall study: A total of about 28 monozygotic twin pairs were included in the full study, comprising nine German pairs (four IBD-concordant, five IBD-discordant) and 19 IBD-discordant Danish pairs. Each individual had, on average, about 151 000 unique TCRalpha sequences and 181 000 unique TCRbeta sequences available for analysis. Disease-associated traits were sought mainly through comparisons between IBD patients and their genetically identical healthy co-twins within discordant pairs.

General findings and caveats noted by the study authors: Because patients received different immunosuppressive treatments, the repertoires may have picked up extra background noise and variability between individuals. Distinction between different T cell subtypes could not be achieved in the analysis. IBD patients shared fewer clonotypes with other individuals than healthy twins did, most markedly in patients showing signs of disease activity. IBD patients had lower TCRbeta repertoire diversity, measured by the inverse Simpson index, than their healthy co-twins. Concordant and discordant twins showed no difference in repertoire similarity, possibly because of limited statistical power. No single strong signal or clonotype linked to IBD turned up in the results, so the idea that one exists was not supported.

The CDR3 spans 14 residues, from the cysteine through the phenylalanine. The coding DNA is unavailable. Taken from the germline V gene, the CDR1 and CDR2 loops are SGHTA and FQGNSA. Library generation was performed with 5' RACE. Preparation of each TCR library used around 3.5 ug of total RNA. For each sample, cDNA synthesis with SMARTScribe reverse transcriptase was split into eight separate reactions. During cDNA synthesis, unique molecular identifiers containing a 6-nucleotide sample barcode were introduced by template switching. Two nested PCRs of around 16 and 10 cycles amplified the TCRalpha and TCRbeta cDNA, and bead purification followed each PCR. Before amplification, the cDNA was both treated with uracil DNA-glycosylase and purified with the QIAquick PCR purification kit. The second PCR was the step at which Illumina TruSeq-compatible adapters and sample-specific barcodes were added. TapeStation and Qubit were used to check library quality and concentration, and 4 to 6 ng of each library went into the pool. Sequencing of pooled libraries was carried out on an Illumina HiSeq2500 single-index Rapid Run using 2 x 100 bp reads and custom sequencing primers. The study's own analysis went as follows. PCR and sequencing errors were corrected by UMI-based consensus assembly using MiGEC version 1.2.6. MiXCR version 2.1.1 was used to carry out V(D)J alignment, clonotype assembly and CDR3 extraction. Gene usage, clonotype sharing and MAIT/NKT TCR abundance were normalised by analysing the top 1000, 10 000 and 20 000 clonotypes per sample. After downsampling to 27 000 UMIs, diversity was calculated as the inverse Simpson index using the vegan R package. Statistical testing used paired Mann-Whitney U tests on the discordant twin pairs and applied Benjamini-Hochberg correction for multiple testing. TCRdb reanalyzed the reads, keeping one entry per CDR3 protein sequence and omitting DNA. TCRdb, not the original authors, processed these V and J calls. The sample has about 210,000 distinct CDR3 sequences on record. The ten largest clones capture 6% to 9% of the sample.

A remark on this clonotype: The clone's antigen remains unknown.

From each donor, an approximately 2.5 ml peripheral blood sample was drawn into PAXgene tubes and stored at -80 degrees C. Without T cell sorting, total RNA was isolated from whole blood using the PAXgene blood miRNA kit on an automated QIAcube. Peripheral blood from monozygotic twin pairs, either concordant or discordant for inflammatory bowel disease, underwent deep TCRalpha and TCRbeta repertoire profiling that used unique molecular barcoding. For every twin pair, smoking habits were documented, and each individual was categorised as a current, former or never smoker. Here the chain combines TRBV7-2 and TRBJ2-5; absent DNA, TCRdb's TRBD1 call cannot be checked. This receptor was taken from a human donor with ulcerative colitis or Crohn's disease, or a healthy co-twin of an affected twin (not recorded which). Sequenced: blood. The CDR3 region reads CASSLAGAQETQYF.